What follows describes a single T cell receptor beta chain. The specificity of this receptor is unknown. No much larger clonotype is one base removed from it; base qualities were not supplied. These data originate in a study of cytomegalovirus exposure and HLA in healthy donors (dated by TCRdb to 2017 to 2019). Looking at the study overall: According to a later analysis, one platform produced both the 120 validation repertoires and the 700 or so repertoires of the first cohort. The study aimed to test whether cataloging public T cell receptors could reveal signatures of past pathogen exposure. Besides the first cohort of 550 to 750 subjects, a separate validation cohort made up of about 120 different subjects was used. To predict cytomegalovirus infection status, the study combined high-throughput TCR immunosequencing, statistical association of individual TCRs with disease status, and machine learning.

Separate from the approximately 730-subject first cohort, the validation cohort of 90 to 150 subjects was the group to which the donors belonged. The library came from the immunoSEQ multiplex PCR assay. The authors processed their data as follows. A statistical classification framework was built for diagnosing cytomegalovirus status from the catalog of TCR beta chain sequences. In TCRdb, the immuneACCESS table is reduced to in-frame sequences with V and J assigned. These tables do not hold every clone; where another copy was compared, an unresolved V gene accounts for under half, and the others remain unexplained. D and trimming were read from the DNA, whereas the V and J calls and clone size are those reported in that table. A total of 120,000 to 150,000 clones appear in this sample, less than 90% of them only once. 2.5% to 4% of the sample rests with the top ten. Results the study describes overall, beyond this receptor: A few of the identified cytomegalovirus-associated TCR beta chains were confirmed in vitro to be specific for cytomegalovirus antigens. The study listed approximately 160 TCR beta chains as associated with cytomegalovirus. The classifier was reported to diagnose cytomegalovirus status with high specificity and sensitivity in both the original cohort and the validation cohort. A later analysis had no HLA typing for the validation cohort, so co-occurrence there was scored across all 110 or so repertoires. While some public TCRs were present in many individuals, most TCR sequences turned up only very rarely across donors. The authors suggested that the approach could potentially be generalized to other disease states and immunological phenotypes. In a later analysis, TCRs clustered in the first cohort were found to also tend to co-occur in the 130 or so validation repertoires, with 90% to 95% of cluster scores above 0.

Counted from cysteine to phenylalanine, this CDR3 has 14 amino acids. Left in the record is the CDR3 DNA by itself, 42 bases read in frame from the first base. From V the trimming removes 3 bases and from J it removes 6 bases, while the gene matches leave 4 bases of the junction unaccounted for. Reading the germline V gene gives CDR1 MNHEY and CDR2 SVGAGI. This clonotype was sampled from a young woman in good health and CMV-seropositive. This receptor chain uses TRBV6-5 and TRBJ1-2, with 10 central nucleotides matching TRBD1. The sequenced sample was PBMCs. The nucleotide sequence reads TGTGCCAGCAGTTATCTCGGGACAGGGGATGGCTACACCTTC. It encodes CASSYLGTGDGYTF.